Given below is one TCR beta chain in context. The entry originates in a study of blood T cell repertoires in COVID-19. In the study overall: Donors in the United States, Italy and Spain gave samples during acute or convalescent COVID-19. Nucleic acid was either cDNA or gDNA, and it came from T cells, B-cell-depleted T cells, or PBMCs.

The authors' processing: From reference gene primer amplification, estimates of nucleated cell counts were derived. The table came from immunoSEQ multiplex PCR; TCRdb's copy has only in-frame clones and leaves some out. V and J calls and clone size are those listed in that table; D and trimming were worked out from the DNA. The sample carries around 220,000 clones, around 80% recorded once. J gave up 0 bases and V 5 bases, and 5 bases lay outside the gene matches. Germline V gene lookup returns CDR1 SGHRS and CDR2 YFSETQ. The CDR3 is 15 residues long. The V call is TRBV5-1, the J call TRBJ1-3, with 7 bases that match TRBD1. The specimen sequenced was peripheral blood. This clonotype originated in a man aged 30 to 45 with active or convalescent COVID-19. The CDR3 sequence: CASSMTGSSGNTIYF. The CDR3 coding sequence is TGCGCCAGCAGTATGACAGGGAGCTCTGGAAACACCATATATTTT.